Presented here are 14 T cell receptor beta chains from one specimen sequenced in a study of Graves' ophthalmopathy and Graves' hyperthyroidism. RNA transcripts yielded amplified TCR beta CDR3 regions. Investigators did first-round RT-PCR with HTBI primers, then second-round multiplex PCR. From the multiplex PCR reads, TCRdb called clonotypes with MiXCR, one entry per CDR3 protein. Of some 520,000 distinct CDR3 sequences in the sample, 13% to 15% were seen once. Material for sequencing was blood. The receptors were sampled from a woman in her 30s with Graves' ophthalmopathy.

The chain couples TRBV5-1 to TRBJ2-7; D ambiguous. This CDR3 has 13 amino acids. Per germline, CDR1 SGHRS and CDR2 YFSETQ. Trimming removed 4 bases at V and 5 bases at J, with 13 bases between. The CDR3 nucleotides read TGCGCCAGCAGCCTAGGACCGCTGCACGAGCAGTACTTC. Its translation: CASSLGPLHEQYF.

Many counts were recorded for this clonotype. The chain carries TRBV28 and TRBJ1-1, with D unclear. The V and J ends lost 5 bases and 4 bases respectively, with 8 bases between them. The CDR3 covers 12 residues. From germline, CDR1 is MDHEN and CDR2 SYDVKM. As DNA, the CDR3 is TGTGCCAGCAGTGATGTTGGCACTGAAGCTTTCTTT. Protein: CASSDVGTEAFF. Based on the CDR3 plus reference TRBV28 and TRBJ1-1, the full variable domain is DVKVTQSSRYLVKRTGEKVFLECVQDMDHENMFWYRQDPGLGLRLIYFSYDVKMKEKGDIPEGYSVSREKKERFSLILESASTNQTSMYLCASSDVGTEAFFGQGTRLTVV.

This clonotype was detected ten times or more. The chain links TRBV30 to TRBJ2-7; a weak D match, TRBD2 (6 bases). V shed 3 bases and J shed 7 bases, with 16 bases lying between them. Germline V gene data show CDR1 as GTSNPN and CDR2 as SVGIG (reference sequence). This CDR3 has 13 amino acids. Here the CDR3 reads CAWSETSFREQYF. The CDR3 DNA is TGTGCCTGGAGCGAAACTAGCTTCCGGGAGCAGTACTTC. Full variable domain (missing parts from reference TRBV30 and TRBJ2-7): SQTIHQWPATLVQPVGSPLSLECTVEGTSNPNLYWYRQAAGRGLQLLFYSVGIGQISSEVPQNLSASRPQDRQFILSSKKLLLSDSGFYLCAWSETSFREQYFGPGTRLTVT.

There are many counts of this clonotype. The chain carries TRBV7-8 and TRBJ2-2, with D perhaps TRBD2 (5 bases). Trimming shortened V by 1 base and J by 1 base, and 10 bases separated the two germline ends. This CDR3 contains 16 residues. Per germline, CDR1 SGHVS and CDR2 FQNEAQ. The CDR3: CASSLETGWNTGELFF. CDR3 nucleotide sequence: TGTGCCAGCAGCTTAGAGACGGGGTGGAACACCGGGGAGCTGTTTTTT.

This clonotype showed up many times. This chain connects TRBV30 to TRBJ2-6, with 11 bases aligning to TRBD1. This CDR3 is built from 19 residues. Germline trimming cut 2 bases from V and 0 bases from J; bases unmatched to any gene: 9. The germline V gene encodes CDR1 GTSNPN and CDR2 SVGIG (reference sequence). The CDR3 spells CAWSSPPGQGDSGANVLTF. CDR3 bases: TGTGCCTGGAGTTCGCCGCCGGGACAGGGGGACTCTGGGGCCAACGTCCTGACTTTC.

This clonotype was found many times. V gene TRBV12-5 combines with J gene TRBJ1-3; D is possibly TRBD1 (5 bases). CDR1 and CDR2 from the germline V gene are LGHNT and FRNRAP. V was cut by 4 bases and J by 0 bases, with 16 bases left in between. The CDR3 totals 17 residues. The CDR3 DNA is TGTGCTAGTGGTTCCCAGGGAGGGTACTACTCTGGAAACACCATATATTTT. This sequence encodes CASGSQGGYYSGNTIYF.

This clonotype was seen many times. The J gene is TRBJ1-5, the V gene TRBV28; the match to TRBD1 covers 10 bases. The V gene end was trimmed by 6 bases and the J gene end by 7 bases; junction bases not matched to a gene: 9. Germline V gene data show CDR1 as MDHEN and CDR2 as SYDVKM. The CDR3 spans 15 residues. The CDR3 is CASSRGTGVRQPQHF. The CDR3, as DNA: TGTGCCAGCAGCCGAGGGACAGGGGTCAGGCAGCCCCAGCATTTT.

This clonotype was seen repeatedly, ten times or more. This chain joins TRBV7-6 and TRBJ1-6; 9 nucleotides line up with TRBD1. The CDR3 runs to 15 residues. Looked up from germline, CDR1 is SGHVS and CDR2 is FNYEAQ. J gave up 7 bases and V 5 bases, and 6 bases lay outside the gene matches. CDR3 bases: TGTGCCAGCAGCAAACAGGGGGCGCGCAATTCACCCCTCCACTTT. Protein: CASSKQGARNSPLHF.

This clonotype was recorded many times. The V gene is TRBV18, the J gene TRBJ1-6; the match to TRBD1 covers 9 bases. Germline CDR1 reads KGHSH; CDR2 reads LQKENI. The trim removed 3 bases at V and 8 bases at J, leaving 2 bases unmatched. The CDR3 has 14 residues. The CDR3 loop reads CASSPDRGHSPLHF. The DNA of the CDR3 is TGTGCCAGCTCACCGGACAGGGGACATTCACCCCTCCACTTT.

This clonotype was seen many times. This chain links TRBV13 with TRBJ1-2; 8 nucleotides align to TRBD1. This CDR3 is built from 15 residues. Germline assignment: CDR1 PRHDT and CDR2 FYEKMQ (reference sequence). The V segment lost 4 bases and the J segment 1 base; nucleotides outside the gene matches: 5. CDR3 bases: TGTGCCAGCAGCTGGCGGGGACAGGTTAACTATGGCTACACCTTC. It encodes CASSWRGQVNYGYTF. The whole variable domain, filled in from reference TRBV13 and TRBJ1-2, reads AAGVIQSPRHLIKEKRETATLKCYPIPRHDTVYWYQQGPGQDPQFLISFYEKMQSDKGSIPDRFSAQQFSDYHSELNMSSLELGDSALYFCASSWRGQVNYGYTFGSGTRLTVV.

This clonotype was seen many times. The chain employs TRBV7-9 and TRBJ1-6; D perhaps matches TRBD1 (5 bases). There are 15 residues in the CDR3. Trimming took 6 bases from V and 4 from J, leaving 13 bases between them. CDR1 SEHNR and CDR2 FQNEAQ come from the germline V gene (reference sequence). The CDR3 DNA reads TGTGCCAGCAGGAGAGGGGCCGCATATAATTCACCCCTCCACTTT. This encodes CASRRGAAYNSPLHF. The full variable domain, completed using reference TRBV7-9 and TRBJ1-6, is DTGVSQNPRHKITKRGQNVTFRCDPISEHNRLYWYRQTLGQGPEFLTYFQNEAQLEKSRLLSDRFSAERPKGSFSTLEIQRTEQGDSAMYLCASRRGAAYNSPLHFGNGTRLTVT.

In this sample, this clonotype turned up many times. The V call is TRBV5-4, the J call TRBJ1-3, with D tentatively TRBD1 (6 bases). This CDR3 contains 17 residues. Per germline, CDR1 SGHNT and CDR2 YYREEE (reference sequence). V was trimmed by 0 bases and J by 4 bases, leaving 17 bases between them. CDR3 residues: CASSLAMGGLRGNTIYF. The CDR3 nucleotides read TGTGCCAGCAGCTTGGCCATGGGGGGGCTTCGAGGAAACACCATATATTTT.

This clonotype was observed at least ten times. DNA for the CDR3: TGTGCCAGCAGCTTCACAGGGGGGTCTGGAAACACCATATATTTT. Its protein product is CASSFTGGSGNTIYF. The genes are TRBV28 and TRBJ1-3, with TRBD1 matching over 8 bases. Looked up from germline, CDR1 is MDHEN and CDR2 is SYDVKM. The CDR3 extends over 15 amino acids. V lost 6 bases to trimming and J lost 1 base; unmatched junction nucleotides: 5.

The CDR3 protein is CASSSSGTGYEQYF. In DNA form, the CDR3 reads TGTGCCAGCAGTTCTAGCGGGACGGGGTACGAGCAGTACTTC. V is TRBV12-3 or TRBV12-4 and J is TRBJ2-7; TRBD2 matches 9 bases. J gave up 4 bases and V 4 bases, and 5 bases lay outside the gene matches. The length of the CDR3 is 14 residues.